This TCR beta chain came from a study of cytomegalovirus exposure and HLA in healthy donors. This clone came up a few times. Antigen specificity is unknown. Findings and caveats of the study: As a later analysis revealed, most CMV-associated TCR beta chains appeared HLA-restricted. In a later analysis, a missense DCLRE1C variant was linked to TCR beta V- and J-gene trimming. TCR beta V segments were, for the most part, productive about 87% or about 30% of the time in an earlier analysis. Cytomegalovirus association was assigned to about 150 TCR beta chains.

PCR was performed using 60 Vbeta and 13 Jbeta primers. Here immunoSEQ multiplex PCR was the method, and the copy in TCRdb shows in-frame clones only, minus some. The sample has some 150,000 clones, around three quarters seen once. Germline CDR1 is MNHEY and CDR2 is SMNVEV (reference sequence). The CDR3 is made up of 13 amino acids. Trimming pared 6 bases from V and 1 base from J, leaving 9 bases between. The rearrangement joins TRBV27 to TRBJ1-2; tentative D call: TRBD1 (6 bases). The clonotype comes from a man between 40 and 49 years old in good health and CMV-seronegative. The source material was PBMCs. This chain's CDR3 is CASRPDSNYGYTF. The CDR3 bases are TGTGCCAGCAGACCGGACAGTAACTATGGCTACACCTTC.